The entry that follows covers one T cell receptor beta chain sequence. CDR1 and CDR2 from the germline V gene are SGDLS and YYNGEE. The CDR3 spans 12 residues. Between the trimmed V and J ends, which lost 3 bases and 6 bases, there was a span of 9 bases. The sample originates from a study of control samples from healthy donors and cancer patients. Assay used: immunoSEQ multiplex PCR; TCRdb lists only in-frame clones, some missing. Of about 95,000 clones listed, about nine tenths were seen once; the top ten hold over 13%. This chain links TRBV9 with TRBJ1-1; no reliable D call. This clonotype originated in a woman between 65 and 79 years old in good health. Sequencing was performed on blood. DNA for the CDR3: TGTGCCAGCAGCGGGGATGACGCTGAAGCTTTCTTT. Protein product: CASSGDDAEAFF.